The rows below give T cell receptor beta chains drawn from one sample of a study of blood T cell repertoires in COVID-19. TCRdb's copy holds only in-frame clones and misses some; the assay was immunoSEQ multiplex PCR. The repertoire holds about 100,000 clones, with roughly 87% as singletons. The sequencing sample was made of peripheral blood. The receptors shown here come from an older woman with acute or convalescent COVID-19. Both conserved end residues are part of each CDR3. The order of the fields is clone size, J gene, V gene, D gene, CDR3 protein, CDR3 DNA. A D gene is named only where the DNA matches it firmly. Clone size appears in some rows only: once, few, many, or a class for an expanded clone.

size: few
J: TRBJ2-1
V: TRBV10-3
D: .
CDR3: CAINPTGSSYNEQFF
DNA: TGTGCCATCAACCCGACGGGTAGCTCCTACAATGAGCAGTTCTTC

size: .
J: TRBJ1-2
V: TRBV18
D: TRBD1
CDR3: CASSVPGQGHGYTF
DNA: TGTGCCAGCTCCGTTCCGGGACAGGGTCATGGCTACACCTTC

size: .
J: TRBJ1-1
V: TRBV5-5
D: TRBD1
CDR3: CASSFGTANTEAFF
DNA: TGTGCCAGCAGTTTCGGGACAGCGAACACTGAAGCTTTCTTT

size: .
J: TRBJ2-1
V: TRBV5-1
D: TRBD1
CDR3: CASSSGQDYNEQFF
DNA: TGCGCCAGCAGCAGCGGACAGGACTACAATGAGCAGTTCTTC

size: .
J: TRBJ1-4
V: TRBV5-1
D: TRBD1
CDR3: CASSYRQGTNEKLFF
DNA: TGCGCCAGCAGCTACCGACAGGGAACTAATGAAAAACTGTTTTTT

size: .
J: TRBJ2-7
V: TRBV27
D: TRBD1
CDR3: CASSSGQAYDEQYF
DNA: TGTGCCAGCAGTTCGGGACAGGCATATGACGAGCAGTACTTC

size: once
J: TRBJ2-1
V: TRBV6-2/TRBV6-3
D: TRBD2
CDR3: CASSYSMVGGLNEQFF
DNA: TGTGCCAGCAGTTACTCGATGGTGGGAGGGCTAAATGAGCAGTTCTTC

size: .
J: TRBJ2-1
V: TRBV3-1/TRBV3-2
D: .
CDR3: CASSQGRGSYNEQFF
DNA: TGTGCCAGCAGCCAAGGGAGGGGCTCCTACAATGAGCAGTTCTTC

size: .
J: TRBJ1-6
V: TRBV6-4
D: .
CDR3: CASSREGGVNSPLHF
DNA: TGTGCCAGCAGTCGAGAGGGTGGGGTTAATTCACCCCTCCACTTT

size: .
J: TRBJ1-5
V: TRBV28
D: TRBD1
CDR3: CASSPAGGTGNQPQHF
DNA: TGTGCCAGCAGTCCAGCAGGGGGCACGGGCAATCAGCCCCAGCATTTT

size: .
J: TRBJ1-1
V: TRBV7-9
D: TRBD1
CDR3: CASSLRAAQGATNTEAFF
DNA: TGTGCCAGCAGCTTACGCGCGGCACAGGGGGCCACGAACACTGAAGCTTTCTTT

size: few
J: TRBJ1-2
V: TRBV28
D: .
CDR3: CAVRVFHNYGYTF
DNA: TGTGCCGTCCGGGTATTCCATAACTATGGCTACACCTTC

size: .
J: TRBJ2-5
V: TRBV5-4
D: TRBD2
CDR3: CASSKPGTTLETQYF
DNA: TGTGCCAGCAGCAAGCCGGGGACTACCCTAGAGACCCAGTACTTC

size: few
J: TRBJ1-4
V: TRBV19
D: .
CDR3: CASSKQGRSEKLFF
DNA: TGTGCCAGTAGTAAGCAGGGGCGAAGTGAAAAACTGTTTTTT

size: .
J: TRBJ2-3
V: TRBV25-1
D: TRBD2
CDR3: CASSESGLAGGPDTQYF
DNA: TGTGCCAGCAGTGAATCAGGGCTAGCGGGAGGGCCTGATACGCAGTATTTT

size: .
J: TRBJ2-3
V: TRBV3-1/TRBV3-2
D: TRBD2
CDR3: CASSRDYGTDTQYF
DNA: TGTGCCAGCAGCCGGGACTACGGCACAGATACGCAGTATTTT

size: .
J: TRBJ1-1
V: TRBV5-1
D: TRBD1
CDR3: CASSLEGARNTEAFF
DNA: TGCGCCAGCAGCCTGGAGGGGGCCCGAAACACTGAAGCTTTCTTT

size: .
J: TRBJ2-3
V: TRBV5-1
D: .
CDR3: CASSLLLADTQYF
DNA: TGCGCCAGCAGCTTGTTGCTAGCAGATACGCAGTATTTT

size: .
J: TRBJ2-1
V: TRBV30
D: TRBD2
CDR3: CAWSVLGEGEQFF
DNA: TGTGCCTGGAGTGTACTGGGGGAGGGTGAGCAGTTCTTC

size: .
J: TRBJ1-1
V: TRBV10-3
D: .
CDR3: CAIKDGGEAFF
DNA: TGTGCCATCAAGGATGGCGGTGAAGCTTTCTTT

size: .
J: TRBJ1-3
V: TRBV19
D: .
CDR3: CASSIGGFSGNTIYF
DNA: TGTGCCAGTAGTATTGGAGGGTTCTCTGGAAACACCATATATTTT

size: .
J: TRBJ1-4
V: TRBV5-1
D: .
CDR3: CASSGGTPTNEKLFF
DNA: TGCGCCAGCAGCGGTGGGACACCAACTAATGAAAAACTGTTTTTT

size: .
J: TRBJ2-1
V: TRBV14
D: TRBD2
CDR3: CASSFAPSGYNEQFF
DNA: TGTGCCAGCAGTTTCGCACCTAGCGGCTACAATGAGCAGTTCTTC

size: .
J: TRBJ2-5
V: TRBV3-1/TRBV3-2
D: TRBD2
CDR3: CASSQDLASGRTPETQYF
DNA: TGTGCCAGCAGCCAAGATCTGGCTAGCGGAAGGACCCCGGAGACCCAGTACTTC

size: .
J: TRBJ1-2
V: TRBV3-1/TRBV3-2
D: TRBD1
CDR3: CASSQGGQGAPGYTF
DNA: TGTGCCAGCAGCCAAGGGGGACAGGGGGCCCCTGGCTACACCTTC

size: few
J: TRBJ1-5
V: TRBV15
D: .
CDR3: CATSRERYSNQPQHF
DNA: TGTGCCACCAGCAGAGAGAGGTATAGCAATCAGCCCCAGCATTTT

size: .
J: TRBJ2-3
V: TRBV5-1
D: TRBD2
CDR3: CASSPLGGGRAGKSTDTQYF
DNA: TGCGCCAGCAGCCCATTAGGGGGCGGGAGGGCCGGAAAGTCTACAGATACGCAGTATTTT

size: .
J: TRBJ2-7
V: TRBV4-2
D: .
CDR3: CASSQDLGGVPYEQYF
DNA: TGTGCCAGCAGCCAAGATCTGGGCGGGGTTCCCTACGAGCAGTACTTC

size: .
J: TRBJ1-2
V: TRBV5-1
D: .
CDR3: CASSVGLGSNYGYTF
DNA: TGCGCCAGCAGCGTCGGACTGGGATCCAACTATGGCTACACCTTC

size: .
J: TRBJ2-7
V: TRBV5-4
D: .
CDR3: CASSLAKQRSSYEQYF
DNA: TGTGCCAGCAGCTTGGCCAAGCAGCGGAGCTCCTACGAGCAGTACTTC

size: .
J: TRBJ1-5
V: TRBV7-3
D: .
CDR3: CASSPSGGYQPQHF
DNA: TGTGCCAGCAGCCCATCGGGGGGCTATCAGCCCCAGCATTTT

size: .
J: TRBJ2-5
V: TRBV7-3
D: .
CDR3: CASSRLVGETQYF
DNA: TGTGCCAGCAGCCGACTAGTAGGCGAGACCCAGTACTTC

size: .
J: TRBJ1-2
V: TRBV15
D: TRBD1
CDR3: CATSRGDRDYTF
DNA: TGTGCCACCAGCAGAGGGGACAGGGACTACACCTTC

size: .
J: TRBJ2-2
V: TRBV30
D: TRBD2
CDR3: CAWRRGEGTGELFF
DNA: TGTGCCTGGAGACGTGGGGAGGGGACCGGGGAGCTGTTTTTT

size: .
J: TRBJ2-3
V: TRBV7-8
D: .
CDR3: CASSFASSRRDTQYF
DNA: TGTGCCAGCAGCTTCGCTAGCTCCCGAAGGGATACGCAGTATTTT

size: .
J: TRBJ1-1
V: TRBV11-2
D: .
CDR3: CASSHGGGRNTEAFF
DNA: TGTGCCAGCAGCCACGGGGGGGGAAGGAACACTGAAGCTTTCTTT

size: .
J: TRBJ2-3
V: TRBV3-1/TRBV3-2
D: .
CDR3: CASSQGGSGKRDTQYF
DNA: TGTGCCAGCAGCCAAGGAGGGAGTGGGAAGAGAGATACGCAGTATTTT

size: .
J: TRBJ2-7
V: TRBV30
D: .
CDR3: CAWATHYPSEQYF
DNA: TGTGCCTGGGCGACACATTATCCTTCCGAGCAGTACTTC

size: .
J: TRBJ1-5
V: TRBV5-6
D: TRBD1
CDR3: CASSSRTGVLGQPQHF
DNA: TGTGCCAGCAGCTCGAGGACAGGGGTTTTGGGCCAGCCCCAGCATTTT

size: .
J: TRBJ2-7
V: TRBV10-3
D: TRBD1
CDR3: CAISQSGGEQYF
DNA: TGTGCCATCAGCCAGTCAGGGGGCGAGCAGTACTTC

size: .
J: TRBJ1-1
V: TRBV20-1
D: TRBD1
CDR3: CSASPPRTGETEAFF
DNA: TGCAGTGCTAGTCCCCCCCGGACAGGGGAAACTGAAGCTTTCTTT